This T cell receptor beta chain was documented in a study of blood T cell repertoires in COVID-19. Study-wide background: Specimens from acute and convalescent COVID-19 originated in the United States, Italy and Spain. The analysed material was cDNA or gDNA that came from T cells, B-cell-depleted T cells, or PBMCs.

The length of the CDR3 is 14 residues. The V and J ends lost 1 base and 5 bases respectively, with 12 bases between them. CDR1 and CDR2 from the germline V gene are SGHRS and YFSETQ. In the authors' workflow: Quantification of nucleated cells was approximated via reference gene primer amplification. Libraries were prepared by immunoSEQ multiplex PCR; TCRdb keeps only in-frame clonotypes and omits some of them. V and J calls and clone size are as listed in that table; D and trimming were resolved from the DNA. The sample shows about 89,000 clones, 88% of them seen only once. The V call is TRBV5-1, the J call TRBJ1-1; D is unclear. Source material: peripheral blood. This sequence originates from a man between 60 and 75 years old with acute or convalescent COVID-19. The CDR3 sequence: CASSLNEGGTEAFF. CDR3 in DNA: TGCGCCAGCAGCTTGAATGAGGGAGGGACTGAAGCTTTCTTT.